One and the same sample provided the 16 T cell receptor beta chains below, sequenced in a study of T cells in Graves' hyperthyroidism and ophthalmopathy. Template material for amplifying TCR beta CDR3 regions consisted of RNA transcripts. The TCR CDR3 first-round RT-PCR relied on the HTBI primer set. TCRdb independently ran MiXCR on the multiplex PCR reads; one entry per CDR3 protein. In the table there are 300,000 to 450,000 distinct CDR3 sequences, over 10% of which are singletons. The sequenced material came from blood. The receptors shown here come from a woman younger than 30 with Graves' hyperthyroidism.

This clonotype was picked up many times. CDR3 sequence: CASSLSGGNTEAFF. In DNA form, the CDR3 reads TGCGCCAGCAGCTTGTCCGGGGGTAACACTGAAGCTTTCTTT. The rearrangement uses TRBV5-1 and TRBJ1-1, with D maybe TRBD1 (5 bases). Trimming removed 1 base from V and 2 bases from J, with 9 bases in between. The CDR3 spans 14 residues. Germline V gene sequence: CDR1 SGHRS, CDR2 YFSETQ.

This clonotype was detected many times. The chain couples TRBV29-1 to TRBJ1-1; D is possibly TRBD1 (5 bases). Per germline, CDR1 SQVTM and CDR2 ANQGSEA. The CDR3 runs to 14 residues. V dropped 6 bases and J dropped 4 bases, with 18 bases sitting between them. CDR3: CSVHRGDGGTEAFF. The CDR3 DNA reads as TGCAGCGTACACCGGGGGGACGGTGGCACTGAAGCTTTCTTT.

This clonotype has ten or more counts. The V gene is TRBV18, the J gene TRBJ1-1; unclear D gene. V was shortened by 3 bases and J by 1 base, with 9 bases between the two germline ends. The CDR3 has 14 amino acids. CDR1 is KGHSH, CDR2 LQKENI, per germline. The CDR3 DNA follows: TGTGCCAGCTCACCCCTGGACGGGAACACTGAAGCTTTCTTT. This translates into CASSPLDGNTEAFF.

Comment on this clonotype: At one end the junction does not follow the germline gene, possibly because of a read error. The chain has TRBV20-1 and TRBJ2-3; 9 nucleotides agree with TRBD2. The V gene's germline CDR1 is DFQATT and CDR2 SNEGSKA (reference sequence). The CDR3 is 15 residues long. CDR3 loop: CSATRRGGGTDTQYF. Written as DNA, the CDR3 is TGCAGCGCTACGCGGCGGGGGGGAGGGACAGATACGCAGTATTTT.

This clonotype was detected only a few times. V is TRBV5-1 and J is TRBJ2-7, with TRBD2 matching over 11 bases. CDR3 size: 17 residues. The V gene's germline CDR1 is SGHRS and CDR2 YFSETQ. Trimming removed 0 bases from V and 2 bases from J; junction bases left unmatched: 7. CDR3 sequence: CASSLGGTSGKTYEQYF. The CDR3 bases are TGCGCCAGCAGCTTGGGGGGGACTAGCGGAAAAACCTACGAGCAGTACTTC.

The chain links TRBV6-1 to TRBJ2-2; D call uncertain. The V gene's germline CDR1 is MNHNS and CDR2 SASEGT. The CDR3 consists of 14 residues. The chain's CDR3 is CATASTANTGELFF. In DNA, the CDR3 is TGTGCTACAGCGAGCACAGCGAACACCGGGGAGCTGTTTTTT.

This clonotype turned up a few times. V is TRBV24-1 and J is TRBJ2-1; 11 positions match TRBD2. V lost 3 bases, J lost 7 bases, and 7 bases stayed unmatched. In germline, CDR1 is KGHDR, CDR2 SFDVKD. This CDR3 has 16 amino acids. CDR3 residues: CATSDALAGGLNEQFF. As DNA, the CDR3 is TGTGCCACCAGTGATGCCCTAGCGGGGGGCCTTAATGAGCAGTTCTTC.

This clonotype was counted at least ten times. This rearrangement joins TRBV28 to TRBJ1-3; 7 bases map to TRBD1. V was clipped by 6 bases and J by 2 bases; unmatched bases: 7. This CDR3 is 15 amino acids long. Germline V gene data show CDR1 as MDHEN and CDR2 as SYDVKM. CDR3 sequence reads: CASSVDRMAGNTIYF. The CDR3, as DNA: TGTGCCAGCAGCGTGGACAGGATGGCTGGAAACACCATATATTTT.

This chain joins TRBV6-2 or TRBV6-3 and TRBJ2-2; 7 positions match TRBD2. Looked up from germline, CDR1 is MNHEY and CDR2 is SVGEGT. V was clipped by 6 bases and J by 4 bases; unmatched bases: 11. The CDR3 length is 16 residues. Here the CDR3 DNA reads TGTGCCAGCAGGGACTCGGCGGGAGAGTTCACCGGGGAGCTGTTTTTT. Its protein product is CASRDSAGEFTGELFF.

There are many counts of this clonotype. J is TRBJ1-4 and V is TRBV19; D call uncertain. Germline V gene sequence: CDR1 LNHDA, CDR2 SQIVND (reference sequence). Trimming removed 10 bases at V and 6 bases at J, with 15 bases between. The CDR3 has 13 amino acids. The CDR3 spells CATATWGDEKLFF. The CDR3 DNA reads TGTGCCACTGCGACATGGGGTGATGAAAAACTGTTTTTT.

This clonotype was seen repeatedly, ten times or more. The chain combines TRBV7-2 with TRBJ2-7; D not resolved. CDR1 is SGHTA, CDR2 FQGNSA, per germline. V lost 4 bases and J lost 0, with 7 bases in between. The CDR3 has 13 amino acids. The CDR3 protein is CASSSTYSYEQYF. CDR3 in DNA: TGTGCCAGCAGCTCCACTTACTCCTACGAGCAGTACTTC.

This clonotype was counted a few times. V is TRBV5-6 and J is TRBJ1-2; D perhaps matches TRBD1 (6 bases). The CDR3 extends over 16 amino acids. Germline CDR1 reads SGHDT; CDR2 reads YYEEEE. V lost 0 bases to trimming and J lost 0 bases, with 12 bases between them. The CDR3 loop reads CASSLGVWTANYGYTF. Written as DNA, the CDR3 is TGTGCCAGCAGCTTGGGAGTTTGGACAGCTAACTATGGCTACACCTTC.

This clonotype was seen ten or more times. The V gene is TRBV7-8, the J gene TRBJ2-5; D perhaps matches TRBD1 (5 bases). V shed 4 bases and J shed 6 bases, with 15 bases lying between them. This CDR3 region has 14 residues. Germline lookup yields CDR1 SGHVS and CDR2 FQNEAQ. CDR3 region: CASSSRTIGQTQYF. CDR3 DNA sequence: TGTGCCAGCAGCTCACGGACAATTGGGCAGACCCAGTACTTC. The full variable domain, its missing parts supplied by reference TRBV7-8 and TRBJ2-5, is GAGVSQSPRYKVAKRGQDVALRCDPISGHVSLFWYQQALGQGPEFLTYFQNEAQLDKSGLPSDRFFAERPEGSVSTLKIQRTQQEDSAVYLCASSSRTIGQTQYFGPGTRLLVL.

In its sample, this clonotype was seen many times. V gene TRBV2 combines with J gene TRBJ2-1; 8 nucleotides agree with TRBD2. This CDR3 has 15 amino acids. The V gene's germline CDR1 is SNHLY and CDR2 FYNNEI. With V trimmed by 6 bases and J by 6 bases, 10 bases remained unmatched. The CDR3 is CASSWGASGFNEQFF. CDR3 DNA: TGTGCCAGCAGCTGGGGGGCTAGCGGGTTCAATGAGCAGTTCTTC.

The CDR3 protein is CASSHGTGQTNYGYTF. The CDR3 region has the DNA TGCGCCAGCAGCCATGGGACAGGACAAACTAACTATGGCTACACCTTC. The chain recombines TRBV5-1 with TRBJ1-2; 8 nucleotides align to TRBD1. Germline V CDR1 and CDR2: SGHRS, YFSETQ. V shed 4 bases, J shed 0 bases, and the junction held 8 bases outside the gene matches. The length of the CDR3 is 16 residues.

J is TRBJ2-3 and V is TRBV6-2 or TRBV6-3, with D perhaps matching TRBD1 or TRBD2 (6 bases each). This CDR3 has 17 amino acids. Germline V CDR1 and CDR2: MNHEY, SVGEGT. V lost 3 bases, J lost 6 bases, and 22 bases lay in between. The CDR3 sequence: CASSYATGGTTGDTQYF. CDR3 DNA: TGTGCCAGCAGTTATGCTACTGGGGGGACAACCGGGGATACGCAGTATTTT.